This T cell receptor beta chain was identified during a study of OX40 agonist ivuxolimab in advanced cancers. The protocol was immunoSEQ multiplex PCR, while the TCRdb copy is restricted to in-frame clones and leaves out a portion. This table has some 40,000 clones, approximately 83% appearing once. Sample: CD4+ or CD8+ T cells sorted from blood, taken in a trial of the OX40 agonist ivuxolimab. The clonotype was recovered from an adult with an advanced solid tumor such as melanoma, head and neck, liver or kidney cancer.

In DNA form, the CDR3 reads TGTGCCAGTAGTATCACAGGGGGCGACGAGCAGTACTTC. The encoded protein is CASSITGGDEQYF. V is TRBV19 and J is TRBJ2-7; the match to TRBD1 covers 9 bases. Germline values: CDR1 LNHDA, CDR2 SQIVND (reference sequence). The junction had 2 bases not matched to a gene; V was cut back by 3 bases and J by 5 bases. The CDR3 totals 13 residues. Variable domain in full (rest from reference TRBV19 and TRBJ2-7): DGGITQSPKYLFRKEGQNVTLSCEQNLNHDAMYWYRQDPGQGLRLIYYSQIVNDFQKGDIAEGYSVSREKKESFPLTVTSAQKNPTAFYLCASSITGGDEQYFGPGTRLTVT.